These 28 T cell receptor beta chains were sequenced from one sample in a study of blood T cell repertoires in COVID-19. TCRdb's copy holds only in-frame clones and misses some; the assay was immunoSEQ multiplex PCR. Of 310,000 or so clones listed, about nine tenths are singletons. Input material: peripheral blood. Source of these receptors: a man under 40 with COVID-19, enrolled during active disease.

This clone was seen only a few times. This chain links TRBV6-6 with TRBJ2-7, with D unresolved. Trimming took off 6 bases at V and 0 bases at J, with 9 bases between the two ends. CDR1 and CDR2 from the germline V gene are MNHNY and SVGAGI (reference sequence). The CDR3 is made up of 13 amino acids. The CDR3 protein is CASRLTVSYEQYF. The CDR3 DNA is TGTGCCAGCAGACTCACAGTCTCCTACGAGCAGTACTTC.

CDR3 amino acids: CASSTPDSKETQYF. Written as DNA, the CDR3 is TGTGCCAGCAGTACCCCGGACAGTAAAGAGACCCAGTACTTC. The chain recombines TRBV27 with TRBJ2-5; maybe TRBD1 (6 bases). CDR1 is MNHEY, CDR2 SMNVEV, per germline (reference sequence). The V and J ends lost 5 bases and 3 bases respectively, with 13 bases between them. CDR3 length equals 14 residues.

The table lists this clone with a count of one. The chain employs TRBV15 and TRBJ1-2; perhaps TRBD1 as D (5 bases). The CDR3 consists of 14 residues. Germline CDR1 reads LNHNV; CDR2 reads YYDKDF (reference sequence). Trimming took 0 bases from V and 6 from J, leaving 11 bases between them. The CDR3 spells CATSRDKQVDGYTF. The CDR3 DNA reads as TGTGCCACCAGCAGAGATAAACAGGTCGATGGCTACACCTTC.

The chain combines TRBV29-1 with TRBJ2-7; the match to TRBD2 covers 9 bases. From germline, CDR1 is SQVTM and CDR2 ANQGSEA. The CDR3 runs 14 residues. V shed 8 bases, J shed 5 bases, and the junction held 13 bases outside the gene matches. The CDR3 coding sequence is TGCAGCATCGTTTTACCTAGCGGGACTCACGAGCAGTACTTC. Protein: CSIVLPSGTHEQYF.

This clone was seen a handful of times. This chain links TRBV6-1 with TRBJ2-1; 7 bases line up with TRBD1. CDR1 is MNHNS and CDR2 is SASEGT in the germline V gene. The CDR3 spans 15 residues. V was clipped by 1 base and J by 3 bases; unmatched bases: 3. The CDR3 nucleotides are TGTGCCAGCAGTGAAGTGGCAGGGGGCTACAATGAGCAGTTCTTC. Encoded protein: CASSEVAGGYNEQFF.

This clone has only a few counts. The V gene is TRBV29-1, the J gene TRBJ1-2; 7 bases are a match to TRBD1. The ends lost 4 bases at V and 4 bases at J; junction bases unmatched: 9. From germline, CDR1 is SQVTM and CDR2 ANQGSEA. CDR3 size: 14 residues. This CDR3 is CSVGRSTGAYGYTF. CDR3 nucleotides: TGCAGCGTTGGCCGATCAACAGGGGCCTATGGCTACACCTTC.

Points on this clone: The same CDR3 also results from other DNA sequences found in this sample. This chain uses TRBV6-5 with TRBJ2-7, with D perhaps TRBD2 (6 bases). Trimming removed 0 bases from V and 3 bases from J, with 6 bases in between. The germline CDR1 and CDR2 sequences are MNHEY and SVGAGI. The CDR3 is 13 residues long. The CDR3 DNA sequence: TGTGCCAGCAGTTACTCGCGGGGCTACGAGCAGTACTTC. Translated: CASSYSRGYEQYF.

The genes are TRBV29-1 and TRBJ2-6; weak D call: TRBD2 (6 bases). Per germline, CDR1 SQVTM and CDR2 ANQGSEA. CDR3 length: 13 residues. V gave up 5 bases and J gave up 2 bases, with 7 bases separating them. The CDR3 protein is CSVTGAGANVLTF. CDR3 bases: TGCAGCGTTACGGGGGCTGGGGCCAACGTCCTGACTTTC. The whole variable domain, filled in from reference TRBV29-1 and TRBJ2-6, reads SAVISQKPSRDICQRGTSLTIQCQVDSQVTMMFWYRQQPGQSLTLIATANQGSEATYESGFVIDKFPISRPNLTFSTLTVSNMSPEDSSIYLCSVTGAGANVLTFGAGSRLTVL.

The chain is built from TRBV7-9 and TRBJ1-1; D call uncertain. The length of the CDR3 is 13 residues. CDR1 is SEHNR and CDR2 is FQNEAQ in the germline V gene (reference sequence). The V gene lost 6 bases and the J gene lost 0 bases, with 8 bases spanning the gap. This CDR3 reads CASSKLMNTEAFF. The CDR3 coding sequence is TGTGCCAGCAGTAAACTGATGAACACTGAAGCTTTCTTT.

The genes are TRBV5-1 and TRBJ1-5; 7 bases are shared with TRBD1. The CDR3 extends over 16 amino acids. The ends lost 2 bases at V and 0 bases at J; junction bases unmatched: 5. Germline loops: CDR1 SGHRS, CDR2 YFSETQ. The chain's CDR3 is CASSFDGTDSNQPQHF. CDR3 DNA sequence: TGCGCCAGCAGCTTCGACGGGACAGATAGCAATCAGCCCCAGCATTTT.

The CDR3 region has the DNA TGTGCCACATCCGGGGGGCTCTGGGGCACTGAAGCTTTCTTT. Translating gives CATSGGLWGTEAFF. This rearrangement joins TRBV15 to TRBJ1-1, with D maybe TRBD1 (6 bases). The CDR3 length is 14 residues. Germline V gene data show CDR1 as LNHNV and CDR2 as YYDKDF (reference sequence). V was pared by 9 bases and J by 4 bases, with 18 bases between. Filled out from reference TRBV15 and TRBJ1-1, the complete variable domain reads DAMVIQNPRYQVTQFGKPVTLSCSQTLNHNVMYWYQQKSSQAPKLLFHYYDKDFNNEADTPDNFQSRRPNTSFCFLDIRSPGLGDTAMYLCATSGGLWGTEAFFGQGTRLTVV.

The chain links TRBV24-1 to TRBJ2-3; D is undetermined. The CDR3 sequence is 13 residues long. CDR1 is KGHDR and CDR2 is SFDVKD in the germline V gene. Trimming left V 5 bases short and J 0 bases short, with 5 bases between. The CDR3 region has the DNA TGTGCCACCAGTGGTACTAGCACAGATACGCAGTATTTT. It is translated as CATSGTSTDTQYF.

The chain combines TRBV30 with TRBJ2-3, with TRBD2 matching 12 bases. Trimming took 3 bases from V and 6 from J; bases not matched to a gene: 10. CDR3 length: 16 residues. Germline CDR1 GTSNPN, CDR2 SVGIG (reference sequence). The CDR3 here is CAWSEGLAGPGDTQYF. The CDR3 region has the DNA TGTGCCTGGAGCGAGGGACTAGCGGGCCCTGGGGATACGCAGTATTTT.

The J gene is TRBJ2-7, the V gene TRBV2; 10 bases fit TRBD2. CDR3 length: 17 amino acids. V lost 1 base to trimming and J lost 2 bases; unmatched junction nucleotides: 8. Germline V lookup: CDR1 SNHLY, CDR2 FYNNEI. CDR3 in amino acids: CASSEDLGLADAYEQYF. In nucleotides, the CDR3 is TGTGCCAGCAGTGAAGACCTTGGACTAGCGGACGCCTACGAGCAGTACTTC.

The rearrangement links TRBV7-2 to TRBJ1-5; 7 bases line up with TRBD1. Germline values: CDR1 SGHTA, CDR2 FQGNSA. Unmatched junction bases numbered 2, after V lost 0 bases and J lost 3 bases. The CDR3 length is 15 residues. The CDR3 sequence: CASSLATGNNQPQHF. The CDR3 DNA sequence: TGTGCCAGCAGCTTAGCGACAGGGAACAATCAGCCCCAGCATTTT.

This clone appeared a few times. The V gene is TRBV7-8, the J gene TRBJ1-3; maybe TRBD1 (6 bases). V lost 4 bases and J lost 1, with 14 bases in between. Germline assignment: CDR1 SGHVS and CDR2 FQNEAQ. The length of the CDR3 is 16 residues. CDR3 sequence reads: CASSSQGALSGNTIYF. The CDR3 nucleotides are TGTGCCAGCAGCTCACAGGGTGCCTTGTCTGGAAACACCATATATTTT. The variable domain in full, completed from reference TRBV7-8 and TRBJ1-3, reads GAGVSQSPRYKVAKRGQDVALRCDPISGHVSLFWYQQALGQGPEFLTYFQNEAQLDKSGLPSDRFFAERPEGSVSTLKIQRTQQEDSAVYLCASSSQGALSGNTIYFGEGSWLTVV.

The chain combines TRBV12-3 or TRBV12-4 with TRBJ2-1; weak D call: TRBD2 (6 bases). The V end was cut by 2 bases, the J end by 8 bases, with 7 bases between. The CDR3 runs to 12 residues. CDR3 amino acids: CASSLWGDEQFF. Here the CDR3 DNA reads TGTGCCAGCAGTTTATGGGGGGATGAGCAGTTCTTC.

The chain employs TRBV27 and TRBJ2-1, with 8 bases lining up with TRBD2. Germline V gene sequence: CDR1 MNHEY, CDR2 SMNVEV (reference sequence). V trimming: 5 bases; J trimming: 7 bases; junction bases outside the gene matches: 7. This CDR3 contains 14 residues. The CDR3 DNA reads TGTGCCAGCAGTAAGGGACTAGATATGAATGAGCAGTTCTTC. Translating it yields CASSKGLDMNEQFF.

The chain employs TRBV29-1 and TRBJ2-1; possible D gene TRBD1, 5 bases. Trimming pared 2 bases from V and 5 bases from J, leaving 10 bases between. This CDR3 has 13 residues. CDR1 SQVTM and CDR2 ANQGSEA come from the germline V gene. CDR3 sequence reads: CSVESQGDNEQFF. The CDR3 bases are TGCAGCGTTGAAAGCCAGGGCGACAATGAGCAGTTCTTC.

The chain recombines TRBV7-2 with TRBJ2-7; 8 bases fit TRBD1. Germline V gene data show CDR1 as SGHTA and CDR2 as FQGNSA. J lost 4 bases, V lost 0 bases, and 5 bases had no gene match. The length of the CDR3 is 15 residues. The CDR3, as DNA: TGTGCCAGCAGCTTAGCCGGACAGGGTGATTACGAGCAGTACTTC. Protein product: CASSLAGQGDYEQYF. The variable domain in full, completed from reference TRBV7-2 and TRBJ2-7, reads GAGVSQSPSNKVTEKGKDVELRCDPISGHTALYWYRQSLGQGLEFLIYFQGNSAPDKSGLPSDRFSAERTGGSVSTLTIQRTQQEDSAVYLCASSLAGQGDYEQYFGPGTRLTVT.

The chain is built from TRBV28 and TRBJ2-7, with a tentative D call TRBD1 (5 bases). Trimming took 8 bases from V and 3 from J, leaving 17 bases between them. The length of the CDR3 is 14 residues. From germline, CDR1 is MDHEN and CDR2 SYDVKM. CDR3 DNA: TGTGCCAGCTACGAGTCAGGGAAAGGCTACGAGCAGTACTTC. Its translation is CASYESGKGYEQYF.

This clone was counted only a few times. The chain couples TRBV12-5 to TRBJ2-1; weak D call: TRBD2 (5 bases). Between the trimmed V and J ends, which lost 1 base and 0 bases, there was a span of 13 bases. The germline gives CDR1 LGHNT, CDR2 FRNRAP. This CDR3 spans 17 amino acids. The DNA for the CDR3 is TGTGCTAGTGGTTTGGGGTACGGGAATGGCTCCTACAATGAGCAGTTCTTC. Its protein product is CASGLGYGNGSYNEQFF. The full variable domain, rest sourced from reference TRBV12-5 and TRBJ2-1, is DARVTQTPRHKVTEMGQEVTMRCQPILGHNTVFWYRQTMMQGLELLAYFRNRAPLDDSGMPKDRFSAEMPDATLATLKIQPSEPRDSAVYFCASGLGYGNGSYNEQFFGPGTRLTVL.

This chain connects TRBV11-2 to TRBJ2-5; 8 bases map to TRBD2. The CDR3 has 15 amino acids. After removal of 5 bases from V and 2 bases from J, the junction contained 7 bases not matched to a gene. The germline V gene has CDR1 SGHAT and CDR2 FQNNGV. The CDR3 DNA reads TGTGCCAGCAGCGAACAACTAGCGGAGCAAGAGACCCAGTACTTC. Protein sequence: CASSEQLAEQETQYF. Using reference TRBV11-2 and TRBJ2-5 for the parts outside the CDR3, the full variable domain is EAGVAQSPRYKIIEKRQSVAFWCNPISGHATLYWYQQILGQGPKLLIQFQNNGVVDDSQLPKDRFSAERLKGVDSTLKIQPAKLEDSAVYLCASSEQLAEQETQYFGPGTRLLVL.

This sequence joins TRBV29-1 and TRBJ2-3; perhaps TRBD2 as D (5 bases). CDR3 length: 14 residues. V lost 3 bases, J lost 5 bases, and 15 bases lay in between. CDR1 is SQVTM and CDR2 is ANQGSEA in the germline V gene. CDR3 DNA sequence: TGCAGCGTTGAGGCCGGGGTGGTGGGAGATACGCAGTATTTT. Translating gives CSVEAGVVGDTQYF.

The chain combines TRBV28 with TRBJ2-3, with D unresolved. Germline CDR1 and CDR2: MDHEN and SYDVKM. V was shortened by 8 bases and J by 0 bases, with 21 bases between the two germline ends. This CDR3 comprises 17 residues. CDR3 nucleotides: TGTGCCAGCGTTAGCTGGCCTGGAAAAACTAGCACAGATACGCAGTATTTT. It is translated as CASVSWPGKTSTDTQYF.

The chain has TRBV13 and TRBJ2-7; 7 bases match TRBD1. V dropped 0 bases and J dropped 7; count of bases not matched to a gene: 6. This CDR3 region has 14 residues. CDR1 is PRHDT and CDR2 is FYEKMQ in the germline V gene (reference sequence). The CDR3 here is CASSLGGGEREQYF. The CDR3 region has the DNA TGTGCCAGCAGCTTAGGAGGGGGCGAACGGGAGCAGTACTTC.

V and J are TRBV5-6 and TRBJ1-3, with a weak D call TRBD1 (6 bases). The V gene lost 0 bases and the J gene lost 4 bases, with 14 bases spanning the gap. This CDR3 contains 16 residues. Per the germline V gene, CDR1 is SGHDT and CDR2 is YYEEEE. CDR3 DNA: TGTGCCAGCAGCTTGGGTGCGGGGGCGTACGGAAACACCATATATTTT. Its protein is CASSLGAGAYGNTIYF.

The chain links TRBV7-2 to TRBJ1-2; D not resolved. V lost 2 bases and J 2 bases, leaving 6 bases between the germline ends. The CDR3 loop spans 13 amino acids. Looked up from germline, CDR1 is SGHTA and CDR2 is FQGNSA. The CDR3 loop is CASSLSTNYGYTF. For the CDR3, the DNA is TGTGCCAGCAGCTTAAGCACGAACTATGGCTACACCTTC.